One sample yielded the 28 T cell receptor beta chains listed below, sequenced in a study of OX40 agonist ivuxolimab in advanced cancers. The assay was immunoSEQ multiplex PCR, and TCRdb's table has in-frame clones only and misses some. The top ten hold over 20% of the sample, which has about 38,000 clones, 70% to 85% seen once. The specimen was CD4+ or CD8+ T cells sorted from blood, collected in a trial of the OX40 agonist ivuxolimab. All receptors come from an adult with an advanced solid tumor such as melanoma, head and neck, liver or kidney cancer.

The chain combines TRBV27 with TRBJ2-7; D unclear. Trimming stripped 5 bases from V and 4 bases from J, with 9 bases between. Germline CDR1 MNHEY, CDR2 SMNVEV (reference sequence). The CDR3 sequence is 12 residues long. CDR3: CASSGSGYEQYF. In DNA form, the CDR3 reads TGTGCCAGCAGTGGAAGTGGATACGAGCAGTACTTC.

The chain links TRBV2 to TRBJ1-5; 7 positions match TRBD1. V lost 5 bases, J lost 0 bases, and 7 bases stayed unmatched. The CDR3 is 16 residues long. The V gene's germline CDR1 is SNHLY and CDR2 FYNNEI. Written as DNA, the CDR3 is TGTGCCAGCAGTAAGGACAGGATCAATAGCAATCAGCCCCAGCATTTT. It is translated as CASSKDRINSNQPQHF.

This chain joins TRBV6-6 and TRBJ2-1, with 7 bases that match TRBD2. Germline V lookup: CDR1 MNHNY, CDR2 SVGAGI (reference sequence). V trimming: 8 bases; J trimming: 8 bases; junction bases outside the gene matches: 9. The CDR3 is 13 amino acids. CDR3 nucleotides: TGTGCCAGCTCGCTAGCGGAACAATATGAGCAGTTCTTC. Translated: CASSLAEQYEQFF.

This clone has only one observation. The V and J genes are TRBV25-1 and TRBJ1-1; maybe TRBD1 (6 bases). The germline gives CDR1 MGHDK, CDR2 SYGVNS. Trimming removed 7 bases from V and 4 bases from J, with 16 bases in between. CDR3 size: 14 residues. CDR3 nucleotide sequence: TGTGCCAGCACCCAAGAAGGACAGATCACTGAAGCTTTCTTT. Translated: CASTQEGQITEAFF.

This clone was observed a handful of times. The V call is TRBV2, the J call TRBJ2-5; D may match TRBD1 or TRBD2 (5 bases each). Germline-derived CDR1 and CDR2 are SNHLY and FYNNEI. V lost 4 bases and J lost 2, with 11 bases in between. The CDR3 covers 14 residues. DNA of the CDR3: TGTGCCAGCAGTGTCCGAGGGGCACAAGAGACCCAGTACTTC. Translating it yields CASSVRGAQETQYF.

The rearrangement links TRBV10-3 to TRBJ2-1; TRBD2 matches at 12 bases. The V gene end was trimmed by 6 bases and the J gene end by 9 bases; junction bases not matched to a gene: 6. The CDR3 consists of 14 residues. Germline CDR1 reads ENHRY; CDR2 reads SYGVKD. The CDR3 nucleotides are TGTGCCATCAGAACTAGCGGGGGGAAGAGTGAGCAGTTCTTC. Protein sequence: CAIRTSGGKSEQFF.

This chain joins TRBV7-2 and TRBJ2-6, with 11 nucleotides matching TRBD1. V trimming: 4 bases; J trimming: 2 bases; junction bases outside the gene matches: 7. This CDR3 region has 18 residues. CDR1 and CDR2 from the germline V gene are SGHTA and FQGNSA. The CDR3 here is CASSSTGQGGTGANVLTF. The CDR3 DNA follows: TGTGCCAGCAGCTCTACGGGACAGGGGGGTACTGGGGCCAACGTCCTGACTTTC. Looking up the rest from reference TRBV7-2 and TRBJ2-6 gives the full variable domain: GAGVSQSPSNKVTEKGKDVELRCDPISGHTALYWYRQSLGQGLEFLIYFQGNSAPDKSGLPSDRFSAERTGGSVSTLTIQRTQQEDSAVYLCASSSTGQGGTGANVLTFGAGSRLTVL.

This clone is medium-sized (0.01 to 0.1%). This rearrangement joins TRBV9 to TRBJ2-3; no definite D call. Germline V gives CDR1 SGDLS, CDR2 YYNGEE. Trimming left V 0 bases short and J 4 bases short, with 12 bases between. The CDR3 covers 15 residues. CDR3 residues: CASSVDPLPSDTQYF. The CDR3 region has the DNA TGTGCCAGCAGCGTAGATCCCTTACCTTCAGATACGCAGTATTTT. Together with reference TRBV9 and TRBJ2-3, the CDR3 gives the full variable domain: DSGVTQTPKHLITATGQRVTLRCSPRSGDLSVYWYQQSLDQGLQFLIQYYNGEERAKGNILERFSAQQFPDLHSELNLSSLELGDSALYFCASSVDPLPSDTQYFGPGTRLTVL.

This chain joins TRBV2 and TRBJ2-7, with TRBD1 identical over 7 bases. CDR3 length equals 14 residues. Germline V gene sequence: CDR1 SNHLY, CDR2 FYNNEI. The V gene end was trimmed by 6 bases and the J gene end by 3 bases; junction bases not matched to a gene: 8. CDR3 sequence: CASRGLRTGYEQYF. The CDR3 bases are TGTGCCAGCAGAGGGCTTCGGACAGGCTACGAGCAGTACTTC. Drawing the rest from reference TRBV2 and TRBJ2-7, the complete variable domain is EPEVTQTPSHQVTQMGQEVILRCVPISNHLYFYWYRQILGQKVEFLVSFYNNEISEKSEIFDDQFSVERPDGSNFTLKIRSTKLEDSAMYFCASRGLRTGYEQYFGPGTRLTVT.

For the CDR3, the DNA is TGTGCCTGGAGTGTCGTTTATGGCTACACCTTC. Amino acid sequence: CAWSVVYGYTF. The chain has TRBV30 and TRBJ1-2; D unresolved. This CDR3 has 11 amino acids. In germline, CDR1 is GTSNPN, CDR2 SVGIG (reference sequence). The V and J ends lost 0 bases and 5 bases respectively, with 4 bases between them. The whole variable domain, filled in from reference TRBV30 and TRBJ1-2, reads SQTIHQWPATLVQPVGSPLSLECTVEGTSNPNLYWYRQAAGRGLQLLFYSVGIGQISSEVPQNLSASRPQDRQFILSSKKLLLSDSGFYLCAWSVVYGYTFGSGTRLTVV.

This clone showed up just a few times. This chain links TRBV30 with TRBJ1-6; no firm D call. The CDR3 covers 13 residues. Per germline, CDR1 GTSNPN and CDR2 SVGIG (reference sequence). V was shortened by 0 bases and J by 11 bases, with 11 bases between the two germline ends. CDR3 nucleotides: TGTGCCTGGAGTGTACAAGTTAACGCACCCCTCCACTTT. It translates to CAWSVQVNAPLHF.

J is TRBJ2-2 and V is TRBV10-1; 8 bases are a match to TRBD2. CDR1 is WNHNN, CDR2 SYGVQD, per germline (reference sequence). This CDR3 comprises 15 residues. With 8 bases clipped from V and 4 bases from J, the junction kept 9 bases outside the gene matches. The CDR3 spells CASLSGSGSTGELFF. The CDR3, as DNA: TGCGCCAGCCTGAGCGGGAGCGGGTCCACCGGGGAGCTGTTTTTT.

The CDR3 sequence is CASSLPPGLDEQYF. DNA for the CDR3: TGTGCCAGCAGTTTGCCCCCAGGTCTTGACGAGCAGTACTTC. The chain carries TRBV28 and TRBJ2-7; D ambiguous. The V end lost 3 bases, the J end lost 5 bases, and 14 bases lay between the germline ends. The V gene's germline CDR1 is MDHEN and CDR2 SYDVKM. The CDR3 has 14 residues.

The CDR3 DNA reads TGTGCCAGCAGCGTAGCTGAGGTCAATGAGCAGTTCTTC. It codes for CASSVAEVNEQFF. This rearrangement joins TRBV9 to TRBJ2-1; the D is unclear. Germline values: CDR1 SGDLS, CDR2 YYNGEE. The CDR3 loop spans 13 amino acids. V dropped 0 bases and J dropped 6 bases, with 7 bases sitting between them.

CDR3 amino acids: CALTGDQNTGELFF. In nucleotides, the CDR3 is TGTGCCCTAACAGGGGACCAGAACACCGGGGAGCTGTTTTTT. V gene TRBV10-3 combines with J gene TRBJ2-2; 7 bases fit TRBD1. The CDR3 runs 14 residues. The germline V gene has CDR1 ENHRY and CDR2 SYGVKD. V lost 11 bases and J lost 1; bases outside the gene matches: 7.

The V and J genes are TRBV28 and TRBJ2-7, with D perhaps TRBD1 (5 bases). Trimming shortened V by 6 bases and J by 3 bases, and 12 bases separated the two germline ends. There are 13 residues in the CDR3. The germline gives CDR1 MDHEN, CDR2 SYDVKM. The CDR3 DNA is TGTGCCAGCAGGGGGCTAAGCCGCTACGAGCAGTACTTC. This encodes CASRGLSRYEQYF.

The rearrangement uses TRBV5-4 and TRBJ2-3; D is possibly TRBD2 (6 bases). The V end was cut by 4 bases, the J end by 4 bases, with 10 bases between. Germline CDR1 SGHNT, CDR2 YYREEE (reference sequence). CDR3 length: 13 residues. The CDR3 DNA is TGTGCCAGCAGCGGAGGGGCGGCAGATACGCAGTATTTT. Translated: CASSGGAADTQYF.

This clone appeared many times. The chain has TRBV4-1 and TRBJ2-2, with TRBD2 matching 12 bases. Germline V gives CDR1 MGHRA, CDR2 YSYEKL. CDR3 length equals 19 residues. The junction had 10 bases not matched to a gene; V was cut back by 0 bases and J by 5 bases. The CDR3 DNA sequence: TGCGCCAGCAGCCAAGAGAGGCTAGCGGGAGGGCCCCGGACCGGGGAGCTGTTTTTT. It specifies CASSQERLAGGPRTGELFF.

This clone was picked up a small number of times. The chain couples TRBV5-1 to TRBJ2-5; D call uncertain. The V and J ends lost 1 base and 5 bases respectively, with 3 bases between them. The CDR3 has 11 residues. Germline loops: CDR1 SGHRS, CDR2 YFSETQ. The CDR3 region is CASSLTETQYF. DNA of the CDR3: TGCGCCAGCAGCTTGACGGAGACCCAGTACTTC. Looking up the rest from reference TRBV5-1 and TRBJ2-5 gives the full variable domain: KAGVTQTPRYLIKTRGQQVTLSCSPISGHRSVSWYQQTPGQGLQFLFEYFSETQRNKGNFPGRFSGRQFSNSRSEMNVSTLELGDSALYLCASSLTETQYFGPGTRLLVL.

The chain links TRBV4-3 to TRBJ2-3; the D is unclear. Trimming removed 1 base from V and 3 bases from J, with 8 bases in between. This CDR3 contains 14 residues. CDR1 is LGHNA and CDR2 is YSLEER in the germline V gene. CDR3 sequence: CASSQGQHTDTQYF. Here the CDR3 DNA reads TGCGCCAGCAGCCAAGGGCAGCATACAGATACGCAGTATTTT.

CDR3 region: CASRFRRDIKAYEQFF. CDR3 nucleotides: TGCGCCAGCAGGTTTAGACGGGACATTAAAGCGTATGAGCAGTTCTTC. The gene calls are TRBV5-1 and TRBJ2-1, with D tentatively TRBD1 (6 bases). V lost 5 bases and J lost 8, with 23 bases in between. Germline CDR1 is SGHRS and CDR2 is YFSETQ. The CDR3 has 16 amino acids.

CDR3 DNA sequence: TGTGCCAGCACTGATCCGGGACACCGATTTGAAGCTTTCTTT. This sequence encodes CASTDPGHRFEAFF. This rearrangement joins TRBV2 to TRBJ1-1; tentative D call: TRBD1 (6 bases). The CDR3 contains 14 residues. The germline V gene encodes CDR1 SNHLY and CDR2 FYNNEI. Trimming cost V 7 bases and J 7 bases, with 19 bases left between them.

This clone occurred once. This chain uses TRBV29-1 with TRBJ2-5, with 7 bases identical to TRBD2. J was trimmed by 5 bases and V by 4 bases; bases with no gene match: 7. The germline CDR1 and CDR2 sequences are SQVTM and ANQGSEA. This CDR3 spans 13 amino acids. The CDR3 DNA reads as TGCAGCGTTGCCGAGATAGCGGGCGAGACCCAGTACTTC. The encoded protein is CSVAEIAGETQYF.

The chain combines TRBV7-9 with TRBJ2-7, with no clear D. Between the trimmed V and J ends, which lost 4 bases and 7 bases, there was a span of 17 bases. The germline gives CDR1 SEHNR, CDR2 FQNEAQ (reference sequence). The CDR3 is 14 residues long. The DNA for the CDR3 is TGTGCCAGCAGCTCCCGAGACCGGGTCATGGAGCAGTACTTC. Translating gives CASSSRDRVMEQYF.

This chain links TRBV15 with TRBJ1-1, with D maybe TRBD1 (6 bases). Per germline, CDR1 LNHNV and CDR2 YYDKDF (reference sequence). The CDR3 has 14 amino acids. V lost 4 bases and J 2 bases, leaving 11 bases between the germline ends. The CDR3 DNA reads TGTGCCACCAGCACAGGCAGGGGAAACACTGAAGCTTTCTTT. Its protein is CATSTGRGNTEAFF.

The chain combines TRBV18 with TRBJ2-5, with D perhaps given as TRBD1 or TRBD2 (5 bases each). The J call may not be correct, given that the DNA end is closer to TRBJ2-7. The V gene's germline CDR1 is KGHSH and CDR2 LQKENI. The CDR3 runs to 14 residues. In DNA, the CDR3 is TGTGCCAGCTCACCGCCTAGCCCCAGGGACGAGCAGTACTTC. Its translation: CASSPPSPRDEQYF.

The chain has TRBV28 and TRBJ2-7; 11 bases agree with TRBD2. The ends lost 6 bases at V and 6 bases at J; junction bases unmatched: 13. This CDR3 spans 16 amino acids. Per the germline V gene, CDR1 is MDHEN and CDR2 is SYDVKM. DNA for the CDR3: TGTGCCAGCAGCTCTTTAGCGGGAGGGCCTTTGGGCGAGCAGTACTTC. As protein: CASSSLAGGPLGEQYF.

The chain recombines TRBV11-3 with TRBJ2-7; D unresolved. Germline CDR1 and CDR2: SGHNT and YENEEA. The V end lost 5 bases, the J end lost 6 bases, and 8 bases lay between the germline ends. The CDR3 spans 11 residues. CDR3 loop: CASSEGREQYF. CDR3 sequence (DNA): TGTGCCAGCAGCGAAGGCCGCGAGCAGTACTTC. Full variable domain (remainder filled in from reference TRBV11-3 and TRBJ2-7): EAGVVQSPRYKIIEKKQPVAFWCNPISGHNTLYWYLQNLGQGPELLIRYENEEAVDDSQLPKDRFSAERLKGVDSTLKIQPAELGDSAVYLCASSEGREQYFGPGTRLTVT.